This TCR beta chain was captured by sequencing in a study of regulatory T cells in long-lasting Graves disease. Building of the TCR beta libraries involved iRepertoire HTBI primers and Arm-PCR of CDR3 regions. TCRdb re-analysed the multiplex PCR reads in MiXCR, keeping a single row per CDR3 protein. The table records around 430,000 distinct CDR3 sequences, 22% of them present only once. General study points: Persistent cases of Graves' showed reduced TCR diversity relative to newly diagnosed patients. Favored gene segments in persistent disease were TRBV28, TRBJ1-2 and TRBJ2-5.

As to time point: persistent/refractory GD, antithyroid drugs over 5 years with positive TRAb. With RNA extracted from PBMCs as input, the TCR library was made. There are many counts of this clonotype. What it binds is not known. V was clipped by 2 bases and J by 6 bases, with 7 bases between them. Germline values: CDR1 GTSNPN, CDR2 SVGIG (reference sequence). The CDR3 runs 12 residues. Here the sequenced sample was peripheral blood mononuclear cells (PBMCs), taken when the disease was refractory, from a patient treated with antithyroid drugs. The chain couples TRBV30 to TRBJ1-4; maybe TRBD1 (5 bases). This sequence was found in a female donor with Graves disease. The CDR3 DNA follows: TGTGCCTGGAGTAGGGGAGATGAAAAACTGTTTTTT. Translated: CAWSRGDEKLFF.